These T cell receptor beta chains were read from a single sample in a study of cytomegalovirus exposure and HLA in healthy donors. Method: immunoSEQ multiplex PCR; TCRdb's copy keeps in-frame clones and lacks some. The sample yields 150,000 or so clones, roughly three quarters seen once. The sequenced material came from PBMCs. Receptors were obtained from a man younger than 45 in good health and CMV-seropositive. The conserved cysteine and the conserved F or W are not part of the CDR3 here.

v_call cdr3_aa
TRBV2 ASSDRLAGGAETQY
TRBV4-2 ASSPIASTDTQY
TRBV5-6 ASSLTDNYGYT
TRBV18 ASSLPSGGAEGDTQY
TRBV19 ASSITPGTGGGYT
TRBV9 ASSGGGPAEKLF
TRBV7-3 ASNLIPGDTQY
TRBV7-9 ASSAGGGLVDEQY
TRBV11-3 ASSLNAVTGNTEAF
TRBV2 ASTGGVPYNEQF
TRBV6-6 ASSPGGSGLVGYT
TRBV5-1 ASSLGGGSYNEQF
TRBV6-5 ASSSAWSKGDYGYT
TRBV2 ASLSGSSYNEQF
TRBV5-4 ASSPGQGGNTIY
TRBV10-3 AISESGKGGRSSYEQY
TRBV7-6 ASSLLAGGPRNEQF
TRBV7-9 ASSLVENQPQH
TRBV4-1 ASSQDLAAVGYT
TRBV16 ASSQPGTGSIQPQH
TRBV9 ASSVAGRGSYGYT
TRBV9 ASSPTPGTGELF
TRBV6-1 ASRDYGAYNEQF
TRBV29-1 SVEWGPNTEAF
TRBV9 ASSVDQRAVVT
TRBV6-5 ASSPGQRQSGEQY
TRBV28 ASSFQGGQPQH
TRBV9 ASSVGGYTEAF
TRBV27 ASTSLGPSNSPLH
TRBV27 ASSLGGTGFYEQY
TRBV28 ASTFLGRAETQY
TRBV28 ASSAQGTEAF
TRBV28 ASTMVDPFVYT
TRBV30 ATGGGYGYT
TRBV5-6 ASSLGLEAF
TRBV4-3 ASSLGRNGYGYT
TRBV5-1 ASSLDRGYEQY
TRBV5-1 ASSYPQDSSTYEQY
TRBV27 ASLPSFGGQGGNQGEKLF
TRBV7-6 ASSLQGAGDYNEQF
TRBV27 ASSLLRGSQTQY
TRBV18 ASSPESSYGYT
TRBV7-6 ASSLGQAEVYTEAF
TRBV9 ASSVVGTGYNEQF
TRBV6-5 ASSTLGRGYRQY
TRBV9 ASRMGTGTGELF
TRBV30 AWRPTTTEAF
TRBV29-1 SVGASRTTYEQY
TRBV7-2 ASSSSYQETQY